Listed below are T cell receptor beta chains from one sample, sequenced in a study of blood T cell repertoires in COVID-19. Clones were read by immunoSEQ multiplex PCR, and TCRdb kept only the in-frame ones, dropping some. The data hold tens of thousands of clones, with 89% observed a single time. The sequenced sample was peripheral blood. These TCRs come from a man aged 55 to 69 with acute or convalescent COVID-19. CDR3s include the opening cysteine and the closing phenylalanine or tryptophan.

>TRBJ1-1|15|TRBV6-5
CASSYSMTGDTEAFF
>TRBJ1-2|11|TRBV29-1
CSATGGDGYTF
>TRBJ1-6|14|TRBV2
CASSELRGNSPLHF
>TRBJ2-5|15|TRBV11-3
CASSLGAAGRETQYF
>TRBJ2-7|16|TRBV4-1
CASSQTVNRAAYEQYF
>TRBJ1-2|14|TRBV7-8
CASSRGGQRGGYTF
>TRBJ2-1|15|TRBV19
CASSIPGGIYNEQFF
>TRBJ2-1|13|TRBV5-6
CASSLDRVTEQFF
>TRBJ2-5|17|TRBV6-2/TRBV6-3
CASSYSALAGGQETQYF
>TRBJ1-4|12|TRBV9
CASSRPNEKLFF
>TRBJ2-7|14|TRBV5-1
CASSRGQGVNEQYF
>TRBJ1-2|13|TRBV30
CAWSRRSPEGYTF
>TRBJ2-1|15|TRBV28
CASSRTSGGANEQFF
>TRBJ2-7|14|TRBV5-1
CASSSWDSRNEQYF
>TRBJ2-7|16|TRBV5-4
CASSLEGAHSSYEQYF
>TRBJ1-5|15|TRBV18
CASSPDRGGNQPQHF
>TRBJ2-1|15|TRBV5-1
CASSLMGGTYNEQFF
>TRBJ2-1|18|TRBV13
CASSSRTSGEVWHNEQFF
>TRBJ1-4|13|TRBV29-1
CSVVSGSNEKLFF
>TRBJ2-3|20|TRBV7-6
CASSSPGTSGGTDPQLGQYF
>TRBJ1-3|18|TRBV5-1
CASSLDETGDRAGNTIYF
>TRBJ1-5|16|TRBV18
CASSSRDRGFDQPQHF
>TRBJ1-2|14|TRBV27
CASSSRGPHYGYTF
>TRBJ1-5|14|TRBV5-4
CASSFGGAGQPQHF
>TRBJ1-3|15|TRBV7-9
CASSLSGGTGNTIYF
>TRBJ2-1|12|TRBV11-3
CASSIRRGEQFF
>TRBJ2-3|18|TRBV4-2
CASSHGLAGGLNTDTQYF
>TRBJ1-4|15|TRBV19
CASSPSRGGGEKLFF
>TRBJ2-3|16|TRBV10-3
CAISDFQGRGTDTQYF
>TRBJ1-4|16|TRBV27
CASSFQGRATNEKLFF
>TRBJ1-6|13|TRBV6-1
CASSERVLRSLHF
>TRBJ1-5|12|TRBV12-3/TRBV12-4
CASSFQYQPQHF
>TRBJ1-6|16|TRBV6-9
CASSYPSGTANSPLHF
>TRBJ1-3|17|TRBV14
CASSGRTGRSHGNTIYF
>TRBJ2-7|13|TRBV3-1/TRBV3-2
CASSQPGGHEQYF
>TRBJ1-1|16|TRBV19
CASSVGTGWGNTEAFF
>TRBJ1-5|15|TRBV30
CAWRRPQGSNQPQHF
>TRBJ1-1|17|TRBV18
CASSPPDRVIRNTEAFF
>TRBJ1-1|13|TRBV14
CASSQDRNTEAFF
>TRBJ1-5|16|TRBV5-5
CASSLGGQSRNQPQHF
>TRBJ2-1|16|TRBV14
CASSQPTSGDYNEQFF
>TRBJ2-4|17|TRBV5-1
CASSVKPGDTLGNIQYF
>TRBJ2-1|13|TRBV2
CASSPGQIYEQFF
>TRBJ2-7|16|TRBV3-1/TRBV3-2
CASSLRTSGGHYEQYF
>TRBJ1-2|17|TRBV24-1
CATSDSPTGQGVYGYTF
>TRBJ1-1|15|TRBV6-5
CASRTRPGVNTEAFF
>TRBJ2-1|14|TRBV7-9
CASSLSLNYNEQFF
>TRBJ2-3|16|TRBV4-1
CASSQVPTGGADTQYF
>TRBJ1-2|14|TRBV3-1/TRBV3-2
CASSRGTAFYGYTF
>TRBJ1-1|12|TRBV6-1
CASSDIGTEAFF
>TRBJ1-1|16|TRBV7-2
CASSRDRGRRNTEAFF
>TRBJ2-1|14|TRBV5-4
CASSLDRGRDEQFF
>TRBJ2-2|16|TRBV3-1/TRBV3-2
CASSPGQGKNTGELFF
>TRBJ2-7|12|TRBV6-6
CASSYETYEQYF
>TRBJ2-3|13|TRBV24-1
CATSDGHTDTQYF
>TRBJ1-6|14|TRBV30
CAWSGGTGASPLHF
>TRBJ1-5|12|TRBV24-1
CATSTGNQPQHF
>TRBJ2-7|15|TRBV4-1
CASSQDTGGGYEQYF